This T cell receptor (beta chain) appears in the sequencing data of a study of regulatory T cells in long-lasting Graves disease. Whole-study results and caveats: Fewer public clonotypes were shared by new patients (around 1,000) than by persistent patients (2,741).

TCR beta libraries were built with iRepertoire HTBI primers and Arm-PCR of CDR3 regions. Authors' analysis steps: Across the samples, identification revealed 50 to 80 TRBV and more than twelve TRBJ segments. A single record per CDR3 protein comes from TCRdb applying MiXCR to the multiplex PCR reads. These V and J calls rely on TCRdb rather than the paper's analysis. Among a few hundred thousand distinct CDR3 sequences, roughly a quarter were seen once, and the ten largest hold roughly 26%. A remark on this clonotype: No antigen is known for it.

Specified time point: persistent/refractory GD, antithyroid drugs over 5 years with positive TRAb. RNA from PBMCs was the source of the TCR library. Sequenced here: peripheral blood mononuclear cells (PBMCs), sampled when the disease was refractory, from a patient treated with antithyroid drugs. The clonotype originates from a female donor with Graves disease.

The CDR3 region is CASRQGGNWELFF. In DNA, the CDR3 is TGTGCCAGCCGGCAGGGGGGAAACTGGGAGCTGTTTTTT. The V and J genes are TRBV2 and TRBJ2-2, with D possibly being TRBD1 (7 bases). V dropped 8 bases and J dropped 9 bases, with 16 bases sitting between them. The CDR3 covers 13 residues. Germline V gene sequence: CDR1 SNHLY, CDR2 FYNNEI.